Listed below are T cell receptor beta chains from one sample, sequenced in a study of response to subunit inactivated influenza vaccine. Using its own MiXCR run on the RT-PCR reads, TCRdb lists one record per CDR3 protein. The data show 490,000 or so distinct CDR3 sequences, 6.5% to 8% seen once. The sample was PBMCs from blood, taken around 25 months after vaccination. The receptor set was obtained from a man in his fifties or sixties who received an inactivated influenza vaccine. Both conserved end residues are part of each CDR3. Each record gives: clone size, V gene, J gene, D gene, CDR3 DNA, CDR3 protein. The D gene is left open where the match is weak. Expanded clones get a size class; other rows say once, few or many, or leave the size out.

few	TRBV19	TRBJ2-1	TRBD2	TGTGCCAGTAGTATAGGCGCTAGCGGGCGATACAATGAGCAGTTCTTC	CASSIGASGRYNEQFF
NA	TRBV28	TRBJ1-4	NA	TGTGCCAGCAGTGCCCCCGGGGGGCGAGAAAAACTGTTTTTT	CASSAPGGREKLFF
few	TRBV18	TRBJ2-1	TRBD2	TGTGCCAGCTCACCTCCAAGCGGGAGCCCCAATGAGCAGTTCTTC	CASSPPSGSPNEQFF
many	TRBV29-1	TRBJ2-2	NA	TGCAGCGTAGCCCGGACAGGGACTACGAACACCGGGGAGCTGTTTTTT	CSVARTGTTNTGELFF
NA	TRBV6-5	TRBJ2-7	TRBD1	TGTGCCAGCAGTTTACAGGGGTTTACCTACGAGCAGTACTTC	CASSLQGFTYEQYF
few	TRBV10-3	TRBJ2-1	TRBD2	TGTGCCATCAGTGAACTAGCGGGGGGGGAAAATGAGCAGTTCTTC	CAISELAGGENEQFF
NA	TRBV5-5	TRBJ2-2	NA	TGTGCCAGCAGCCTGCCCCAGTGTGCGCGGACCGGGGAGCTGTTTTTT	CASSLPQCARTGELFF
few	TRBV20-1	TRBJ2-1	NA	TGCAGTGCTAGAGTCAGATCCCCCGACTTCTCCAAAAGGGATGAGCAGTTCTTC	CSARVRSPDFSKRDEQFF
many	TRBV7-8	TRBJ2-7	TRBD1	TGTGCCAGCAGCCCGGGACAGAACTCCTACTACGAGCAGTACTTC	CASSPGQNSYYEQYF
few	TRBV5-1	TRBJ2-7	TRBD1	TGCGCCAGCAGCCCCGGACAGGGGGTGTTCTTC	CASSPGQGVFF
many	TRBV12-3/TRBV12-4	TRBJ1-1	NA	TGTGCCAGCAGTCTGCTTAACTCCGTCCGACTGAACACTGAAGCTTTCTTT	CASSLLNSVRLNTEAFF
few	TRBV5-1	TRBJ2-7	TRBD2	TGCGCCAGCAGCTTAACTAGCGGGGGCCAAGGCGAGCAGTACTTC	CASSLTSGGQGEQYF
many	TRBV4-3	TRBJ1-2	NA	TGCGCCAGCAGCCCTCAATTGGCCAGGGGCTATAACTATGGCTACACCTTC	CASSPQLARGYNYGYTF
NA	TRBV20-1	TRBJ1-5	TRBD1	TGCAGTGCTAGCCCAATTGAGGACAGGAGCAATCAGCCCCAGCATTTT	CSASPIEDRSNQPQHF
NA	TRBV7-9	TRBJ2-3	NA	TGTGCCAGCAGCTCCGACATTAATACGCAGTATTTT	CASSSDINTQYF
NA	TRBV6-2/TRBV6-3	TRBJ2-3	TRBD2	TGTGCCAGCAGTTACTCGAGGCTAGCGGGAGAATATACGCAGTATTTT	CASSYSRLAGEYTQYF
NA	TRBV20-1	TRBJ1-5	NA	TGCAGTGCTAGTGGCACGGGTGGGCAGCCCCAGCATTTT	CSASGTGGQPQHF
few	TRBV15	TRBJ1-1	NA	TGTGCCACCAGCTTGGACAGGAACACTGAAGCTTTCTTT	CATSLDRNTEAFF
many	TRBV11-2	TRBJ2-3	TRBD2	TGTGCCAGCAGTTTAGCGGGAGGGCCCTCAGATACGCAGTATTTT	CASSLAGGPSDTQYF
few	TRBV20-1	TRBJ2-3	NA	TGCAGTGCTAGAGATCGCTCTGGGAGAGATACGCAGTATTTT	CSARDRSGRDTQYF
NA	TRBV12-3/TRBV12-4	TRBJ1-6	NA	TGTGCCAGCACCTTCACAGGGCCTAATTCACCCCTCCACTTT	CASTFTGPNSPLHF
many	TRBV5-6	TRBJ1-2	NA	TGTGCCAGCAGCCCGTGGCCAGGGGATGGTAATAATGGCTACACCTTC	CASSPWPGDGNNGYTF
NA	TRBV20-1	TRBJ2-7	TRBD2	TGCAGTGCTAGAGGGGGGGGGAGCTCCTACGAGCAGTACTTC	CSARGGGSSYEQYF
few	TRBV11-1	TRBJ2-6	TRBD1	TGTGCCAGCAGCGACGACAGGGTCCTCCTCTCTGGGGCCAACGTCCTGACTTTC	CASSDDRVLLSGANVLTF
few	TRBV21-1	TRBJ1-2	NA	TGTGCCAGCAGCAATCAGGGGAGGGACTATGGCTACACCTTC	CASSNQGRDYGYTF
NA	TRBV20-1	TRBJ1-5	TRBD1	TGCAGTGCCAGGGGGGCGGCCGTGGAGCCCCAGCATTTT	CSARGAAVEPQHF
NA	TRBV27	TRBJ2-1	TRBD2	TGTGCCAGCATGACGGGGACCGGGACTAGCGGGGGTGATGAGCAGTTCTTC	CASMTGTGTSGGDEQFF
NA	TRBV20-1	TRBJ1-4	NA	TGCAGTGCTAGAGATCTGGGTAACGGTGAAAAACTGTTTTTT	CSARDLGNGEKLFF
few	TRBV29-1	TRBJ2-2	NA	TGCAGCACGCGACAGACCAACACCGGGGAGCTGTTTTTT	CSTRQTNTGELFF
many	TRBV4-2	TRBJ2-1	TRBD2	TGTGCCAGCAGCCTTAGCGGGGGGGCCTTGAATGAGCAGTTCTTC	CASSLSGGALNEQFF
NA	TRBV7-9	TRBJ2-5	NA	TGTGCCAGCAGCTTAGGGCTGGGCAGGCGGGAGACCCAGTACTTC	CASSLGLGRRETQYF
NA	TRBV28	TRBJ1-1	NA	TGTGCCAGCAGTTTGGGGCTCAGGACTGAAGCTTTCTTT	CASSLGLRTEAFF
few	TRBV7-2	TRBJ2-5	NA	TGTGCCAGCAGCCCTGCGTTAGGGTCCCAAGAGACCCAGTACTTC	CASSPALGSQETQYF
many	TRBV6-1	TRBJ2-2	NA	TGTGCCAGCATCCTCCGGGCAGGGGGGTCCGGGGAGCTGTTTTTT	CASILRAGGSGELFF
many	TRBV5-1	TRBJ2-7	NA	TGCGCCAGCAGCTTGGAAGCGGCCGGACCCTACGAGCAGTACTTC	CASSLEAAGPYEQYF
many	TRBV20-1	TRBJ2-3	NA	TGCAGTGCCACCAAGACGGGGGGCTCCACAGATACGCAGTATTTT	CSATKTGGSTDTQYF
few	TRBV7-9	TRBJ1-2	TRBD1	TGTGCCAGCAGCGGATACAGGGGGTTCAATGGCTACACCTTC	CASSGYRGFNGYTF
few	TRBV28	TRBJ2-1	NA	TGTGCCAGCAGTCTAAGGACGACCGCGGATGAGCAGTTCTTC	CASSLRTTADEQFF
many	TRBV14	TRBJ2-1	NA	TGTGCCAGCAGCCAAACGGTCGTCAAGCAGTTCTTC	CASSQTVVKQFF